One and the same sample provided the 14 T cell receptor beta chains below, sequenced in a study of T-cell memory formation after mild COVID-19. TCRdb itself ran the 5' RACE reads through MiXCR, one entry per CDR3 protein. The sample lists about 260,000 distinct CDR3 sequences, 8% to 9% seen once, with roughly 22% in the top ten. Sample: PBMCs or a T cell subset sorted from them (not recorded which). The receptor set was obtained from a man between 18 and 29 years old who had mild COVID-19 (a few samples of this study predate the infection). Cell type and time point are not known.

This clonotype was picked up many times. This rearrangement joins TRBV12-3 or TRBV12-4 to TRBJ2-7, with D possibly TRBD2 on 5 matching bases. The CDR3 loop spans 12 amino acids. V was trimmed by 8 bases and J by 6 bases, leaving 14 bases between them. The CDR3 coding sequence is TGTGCCAGCTCCCTAGGAAGCGGCGAGCAGTACTTC. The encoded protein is CASSLGSGEQYF.

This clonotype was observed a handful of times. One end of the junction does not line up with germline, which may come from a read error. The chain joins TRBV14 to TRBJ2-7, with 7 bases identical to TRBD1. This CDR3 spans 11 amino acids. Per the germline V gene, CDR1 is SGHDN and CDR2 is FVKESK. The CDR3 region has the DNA TGTGCCAGCAGCCAAGGAAGGGGGCAGGCCTTC. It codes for CASSQGRGQAF.

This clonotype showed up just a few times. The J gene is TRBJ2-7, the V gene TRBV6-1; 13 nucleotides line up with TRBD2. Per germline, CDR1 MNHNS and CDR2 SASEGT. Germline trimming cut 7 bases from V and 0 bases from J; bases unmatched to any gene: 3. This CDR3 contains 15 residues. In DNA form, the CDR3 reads TGTGCCAGCACTAGACTAGCGGGGGGCTCCTACGAGCAGTACGTC. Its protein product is CASTRLAGGSYEQYV.

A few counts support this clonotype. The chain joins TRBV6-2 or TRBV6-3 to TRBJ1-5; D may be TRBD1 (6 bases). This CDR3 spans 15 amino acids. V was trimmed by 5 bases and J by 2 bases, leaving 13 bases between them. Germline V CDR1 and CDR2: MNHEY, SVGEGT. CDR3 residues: CASSASGAGNQPQHF. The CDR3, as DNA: TGTGCCAGCAGTGCCTCGGGGGCGGGCAATCAGCCCCAGCATTTT.

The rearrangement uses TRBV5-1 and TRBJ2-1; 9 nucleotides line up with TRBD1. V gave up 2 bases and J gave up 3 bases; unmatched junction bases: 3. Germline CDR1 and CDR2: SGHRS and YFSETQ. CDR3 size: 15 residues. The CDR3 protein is CASSFWDRVYNEQFF. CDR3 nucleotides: TGCGCCAGCAGCTTCTGGGACAGGGTCTACAATGAGCAGTTCTTC.

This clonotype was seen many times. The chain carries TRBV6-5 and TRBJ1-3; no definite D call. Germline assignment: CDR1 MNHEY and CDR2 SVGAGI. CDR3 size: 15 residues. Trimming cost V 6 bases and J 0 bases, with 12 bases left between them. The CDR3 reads CASSRRGDSGNTIYF. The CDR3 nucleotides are TGTGCCAGCAGCAGACGCGGGGACTCTGGAAACACCATATATTTT.

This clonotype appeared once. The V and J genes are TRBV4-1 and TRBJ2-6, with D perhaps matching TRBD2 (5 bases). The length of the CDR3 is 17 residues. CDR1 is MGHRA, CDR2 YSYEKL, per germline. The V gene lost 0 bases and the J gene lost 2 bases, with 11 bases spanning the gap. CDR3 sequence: CASSQEGSKAGANVLTF. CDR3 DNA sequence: TGCGCCAGCAGCCAAGAAGGGAGTAAGGCTGGGGCCAACGTCCTGACTTTC.

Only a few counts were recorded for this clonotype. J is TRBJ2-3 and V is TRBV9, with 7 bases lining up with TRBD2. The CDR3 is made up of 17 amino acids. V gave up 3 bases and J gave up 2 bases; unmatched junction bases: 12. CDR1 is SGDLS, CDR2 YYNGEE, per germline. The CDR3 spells CASSEIPGLYDTDTQYF. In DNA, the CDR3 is TGTGCCAGCAGCGAAATACCGGGACTATACGACACAGATACGCAGTATTTT.

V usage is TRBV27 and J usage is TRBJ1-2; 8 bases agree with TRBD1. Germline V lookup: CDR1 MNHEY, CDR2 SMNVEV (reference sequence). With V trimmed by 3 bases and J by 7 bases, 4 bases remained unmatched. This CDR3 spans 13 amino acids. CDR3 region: CASSFTDRVGYTF. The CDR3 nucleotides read TGTGCCAGCAGTTTCACGGACAGGGTTGGCTACACCTTC.

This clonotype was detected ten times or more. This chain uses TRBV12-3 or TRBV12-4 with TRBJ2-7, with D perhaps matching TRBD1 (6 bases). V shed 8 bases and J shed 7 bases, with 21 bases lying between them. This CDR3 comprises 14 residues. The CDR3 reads CASERDTAVGEQYF. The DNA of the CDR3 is TGTGCCAGCGAACGGGACACGGCCGTAGGAGAGCAGTACTTC.

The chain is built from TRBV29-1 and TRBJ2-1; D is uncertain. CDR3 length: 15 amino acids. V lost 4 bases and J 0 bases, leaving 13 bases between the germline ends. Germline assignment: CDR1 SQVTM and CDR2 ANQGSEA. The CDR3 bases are TGCAGCGTTGCGGCTCCCGTGTCCTCCTACAATGAGCAGTTCTTC. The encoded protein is CSVAAPVSSYNEQFF.

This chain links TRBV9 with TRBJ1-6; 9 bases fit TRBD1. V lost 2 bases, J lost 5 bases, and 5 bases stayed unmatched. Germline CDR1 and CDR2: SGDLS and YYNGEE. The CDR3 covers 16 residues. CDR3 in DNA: TGTGCCAGCAGCGTGAGGGGGACAGGGAATAATTCACCCCTCCACTTT. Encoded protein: CASSVRGTGNNSPLHF.

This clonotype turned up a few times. Written as DNA, the CDR3 is TGTGCCAGCAGTCTACAGGGGGCGATAGGAGAGACCCAGTACTTC. It yields the protein CASSLQGAIGETQYF. The rearrangement links TRBV12-3 or TRBV12-4 to TRBJ2-5, with 9 bases that match TRBD1. Unmatched junction bases numbered 8, after V lost 5 bases and J lost 4 bases. The CDR3 is made up of 15 amino acids.

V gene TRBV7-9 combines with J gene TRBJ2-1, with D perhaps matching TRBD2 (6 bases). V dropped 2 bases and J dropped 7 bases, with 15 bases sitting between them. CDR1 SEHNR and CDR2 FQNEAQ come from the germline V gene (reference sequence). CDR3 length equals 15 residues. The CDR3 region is CASSLLAGPTNEQFF. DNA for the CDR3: TGTGCCAGCAGCTTACTGGCGGGGCCCACAAATGAGCAGTTCTTC.